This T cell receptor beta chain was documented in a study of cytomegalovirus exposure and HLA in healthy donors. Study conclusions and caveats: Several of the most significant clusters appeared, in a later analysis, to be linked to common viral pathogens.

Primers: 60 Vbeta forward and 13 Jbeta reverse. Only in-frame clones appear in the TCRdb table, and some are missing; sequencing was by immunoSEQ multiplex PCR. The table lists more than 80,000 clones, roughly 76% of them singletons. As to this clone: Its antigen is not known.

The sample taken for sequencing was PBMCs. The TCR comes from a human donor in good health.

The CDR3 reads CASRAGADTQYF. DNA of the CDR3: TGTGCCAGCCGAGCAGGGGCAGATACGCAGTATTTT. The V gene is TRBV5-6, the J gene TRBJ2-3; D may be TRBD1 (6 bases). Trimming shortened V by 7 bases and J by 4 bases, and 10 bases separated the two germline ends. CDR1 and CDR2 (germline): SGHDT, YYEEEE. This CDR3 comprises 12 residues.